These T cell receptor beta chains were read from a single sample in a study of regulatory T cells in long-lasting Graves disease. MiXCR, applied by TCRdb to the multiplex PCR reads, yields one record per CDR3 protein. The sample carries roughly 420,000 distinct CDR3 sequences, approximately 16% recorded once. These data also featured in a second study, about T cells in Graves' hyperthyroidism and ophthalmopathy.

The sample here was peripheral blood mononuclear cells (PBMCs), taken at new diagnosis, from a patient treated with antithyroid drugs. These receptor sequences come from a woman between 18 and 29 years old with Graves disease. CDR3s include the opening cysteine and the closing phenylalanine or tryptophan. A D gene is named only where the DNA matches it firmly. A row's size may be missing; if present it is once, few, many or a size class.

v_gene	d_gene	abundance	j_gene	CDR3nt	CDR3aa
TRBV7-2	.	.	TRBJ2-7	TGTGCCAGCAGGCGTGACTCTCCCTCCTACGAGCAGTACTTC	CASRRDSPSYEQYF
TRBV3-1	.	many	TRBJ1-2	TGTGCCAGCAGCCAAGAGGGACTCCTCTATGGCTACACCTTC	CASSQEGLLYGYTF
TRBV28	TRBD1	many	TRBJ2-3	TGTGCCAGCAGTTTAGGGGGACAGGGGGCAGATACGCAGTATTTT	CASSLGGQGADTQYF
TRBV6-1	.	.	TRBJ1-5	TGTGCCAGCATCGCCCCGCCAGGGCAATATGGCAATCAGCCCCAGCATTTT	CASIAPPGQYGNQPQHF
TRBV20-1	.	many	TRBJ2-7	TGCAGTGCTAGAGATCCCGGGAGATCCTACGAGCAGTACTTC	CSARDPGRSYEQYF
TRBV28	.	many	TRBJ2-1	TGTGCCAGCAGAATTCAGGGTACTGAGCAGTTCTTC	CASRIQGTEQFF
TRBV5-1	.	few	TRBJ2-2	TGCGCCAGCAGCTCTGGTGTGGGCACCGGGGAGCTGTTTTTT	CASSSGVGTGELFF
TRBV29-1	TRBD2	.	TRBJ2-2	TGCAGCGTTAAGGGACTAGCGGGAGAGACCGGGGAGCTGTTTTTT	CSVKGLAGETGELFF
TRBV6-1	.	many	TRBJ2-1	TGTGCCAGCAGTCCCGGCAGGTCCTACAATGAGCAGTTCTTC	CASSPGRSYNEQFF
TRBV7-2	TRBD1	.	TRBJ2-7	TGTGCCAGCAGCTTATATGGACAGGGCCACTACGAGCAGTACTTC	CASSLYGQGHYEQYF
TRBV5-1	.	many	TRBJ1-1	TGCGCCAGCAGACGGGGGCGCACTGAAGCTTTCTTT	CASRRGRTEAFF
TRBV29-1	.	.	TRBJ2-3	TGCAGCGTTGCACAACAGGGAGTCACAGATACGCAGTATTTT	CSVAQQGVTDTQYF
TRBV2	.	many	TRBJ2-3	TGTGCCAGCAGTGAAGCAACGAGGGCCGGGCGAGATACGCAGTATTTT	CASSEATRAGRDTQYF
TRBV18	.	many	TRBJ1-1	TGTGCCAGCTCACCACACAGGGAAAGTTCTGAAGCTTTCTTT	CASSPHRESSEAFF
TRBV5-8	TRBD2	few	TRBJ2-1	TGTGCCAGCAGCCTGCCGGGACTAGCGGGAACCAATGAGCAGTTCTTC	CASSLPGLAGTNEQFF
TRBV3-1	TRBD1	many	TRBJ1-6	TGTGCCAGCAGCTCGGGACAGAATTCACCCCTCCACTTT	CASSSGQNSPLHF